These 20 T cell receptor beta chains share one sample of origin, sequenced in a study of blood T cell repertoires in COVID-19. The assay was immunoSEQ multiplex PCR, and TCRdb's table has in-frame clones only and misses some. The table lists roughly 56,000 clones, roughly nine tenths of them singletons, with around 18% in the top ten. Sequenced material: peripheral blood. Every receptor here comes from a human donor in a cohort sampled during active COVID-19.

A single count supports this clone. The J gene is TRBJ2-5, the V gene TRBV7-9, with a tentative D call TRBD1 (6 bases). Germline loops: CDR1 SEHNR, CDR2 FQNEAQ (reference sequence). Trimming stripped 1 base from V and 1 base from J, with 13 bases between. The CDR3 is 16 amino acids. CDR3 nucleotides: TGTGCCAGCAGCTTAGGAACACAGGGACGCCAAGAGACCCAGTACTTC. Protein: CASSLGTQGRQETQYF.

A single count supports this clone. J is TRBJ1-6 and V is TRBV5-6; 7 bases are shared with TRBD1. J gave up 4 bases and V 3 bases, and 10 bases lay outside the gene matches. The germline gives CDR1 SGHDT, CDR2 YYEEEE. This CDR3 comprises 17 residues. DNA for the CDR3: TGTGCCAGCAGCTCATTCGGGACAGCAACTTATAATTCACCCCTCCACTTT. Protein product: CASSSFGTATYNSPLHF.

The chain uses TRBV5-1 and TRBJ1-5; a weak D match, TRBD1 (6 bases). The CDR3 loop spans 17 amino acids. Germline V gene lookup returns CDR1 SGHRS and CDR2 YFSETQ. V lost 4 bases and J lost 4, with 21 bases in between. CDR3 protein: CASSPTPDRNRNQPQHF. DNA for the CDR3: TGCGCCAGCAGCCCTACCCCCGACAGGAATAGGAATCAGCCCCAGCATTTT.

In DNA form, the CDR3 reads TGTGCCAGCAGTTTCCGGGACAGACATACAAGTGAGCAGTTCTTC. It is translated as CASSFRDRHTSEQFF. V is TRBV6-5 and J is TRBJ2-1; 7 bases align to TRBD1. The CDR3 runs 15 residues. Trimming at V came to 4 bases and at J to 9 bases, leaving 12 bases not matched to a gene. Germline CDR1 reads MNHEY; CDR2 reads SVGAGI.

J is TRBJ2-2 and V is TRBV9; TRBD2 aligns across 9 bases. CDR3 size: 15 residues. V shed 0 bases and J 6 bases; nucleotides not matched to a gene: 3. Germline values: CDR1 SGDLS, CDR2 YYNGEE. CDR3 coding DNA: TGTGCCAGCAGCGTAGCCGGGACTAGCTCCGGGGAGCTGTTTTTT. It is translated as CASSVAGTSSGELFF.

The V and J genes are TRBV6-4 and TRBJ2-7; no clear D. Per germline, CDR1 MRHNA and CDR2 SNTAGT. Trimming took off 4 bases at V and 3 bases at J, with 19 bases between the two ends. The CDR3 is made up of 16 amino acids. CDR3 sequence (DNA): TGTGCCAGCAGTGTCCCGGCCCTAACAGATATCTACGAGCAGTACTTC. Encoded protein: CASSVPALTDIYEQYF.

This sequence joins TRBV10-3 and TRBJ2-3, with TRBD2 matching 9 bases. The length of the CDR3 is 15 residues. CDR1 and CDR2 (germline): ENHRY, SYGVKD. With V trimmed by 6 bases and J by 3 bases, 7 bases remained unmatched. In DNA form, the CDR3 reads TGTGCCATCAGCGAGGTAGCGGGGGCGACAGATACGCAGTATTTT. Translated, it gives CAISEVAGATDTQYF.

The CDR3 loop reads CAISESIADQPQHF. In DNA form, the CDR3 reads TGTGCCATCAGTGAGTCGATAGCGGATCAGCCCCAGCATTTT. V gene TRBV10-3 combines with J gene TRBJ1-5; unclear D gene. Germline V gene sequence: CDR1 ENHRY, CDR2 SYGVKD. This CDR3 is 14 amino acids long. Trimming cost V 0 bases and J 5 bases, with 8 bases left between them.

The chain recombines TRBV29-1 with TRBJ2-7; 7 bases line up with TRBD2. With V trimmed by 4 bases and J by 1 base, 7 bases remained unmatched. The germline CDR1 and CDR2 sequences are SQVTM and ANQGSEA. This CDR3 has 14 amino acids. The CDR3 region has the DNA TGCAGCGTTGCCATGGGGGGGTGGTCCTACGAGCAGTACTTC. This codes for CSVAMGGWSYEQYF.

The sample holds one count of this clone. This chain links TRBV19 with TRBJ1-2; 8 bases match TRBD1. After removal of 5 bases from V and 4 bases from J, the junction contained 12 bases not matched to a gene. The CDR3 has 16 residues. Germline lookup yields CDR1 LNHDA and CDR2 SQIVND (reference sequence). CDR3 coding DNA: TGTGCCAGTAGTGTGTCCCACGGACAGGGAGGCTATGGCTACACCTTC. Amino acid sequence: CASSVSHGQGGYGYTF.

V and J are TRBV12-5 and TRBJ2-2, with 13 positions matching TRBD2. CDR1 and CDR2 from the germline V gene are LGHNT and FRNRAP. J gave up 7 bases and V 2 bases, and 7 bases lay outside the gene matches. The CDR3 is 17 residues long. CDR3 sequence (DNA): TGTGCTAGTGGTTTGAGACTAGCGGGGGGAAACGGCGGGGAGCTGTTTTTT. Protein: CASGLRLAGGNGGELFF.

This clone appeared once. The junction departs from the called germline gene at one end, perhaps through a read error. The V gene is TRBV11-2, the J gene TRBJ2-2; TRBD2 agrees at 8 bases. Germline V CDR1 and CDR2: SGHAT, FQNNGV. CDR3 length: 15 residues. The CDR3 loop is CARSPRGGGSGELFF. DNA for the CDR3: TGTGCCCGCAGCCCACGGGGGGGAGGGAGCGGGGAGCTGTTTTTT.

The V gene is TRBV6-6, the J gene TRBJ2-5, with 7 bases lining up with TRBD2. The CDR3 is 15 residues long. V dropped 5 bases and J dropped 1; count of bases not matched to a gene: 7. CDR1 is MNHNY and CDR2 is SVGAGI in the germline V gene (reference sequence). The DNA of the CDR3 is TGTGCCAGCAGTAAAAGCGGGACGACCCAAGAGACCCAGTACTTC. Translation: CASSKSGTTQETQYF.

The chain uses TRBV6-5 and TRBJ2-2; 10 nucleotides agree with TRBD1. J gave up 7 bases and V 5 bases, and 4 bases lay outside the gene matches. Germline-derived CDR1 and CDR2 are MNHEY and SVGAGI. CDR3 length equals 14 residues. CDR3 in DNA: TGTGCCAGCAGTAAGGACAGGGGGGGCGGGGAGCTGTTTTTT. Amino acids: CASSKDRGGGELFF.

The J gene is TRBJ1-1, the V gene TRBV2; TRBD1 agrees at 8 bases. Unmatched junction bases numbered 9, after V lost 2 bases and J lost 7 bases. CDR1 is SNHLY, CDR2 FYNNEI, per germline. The CDR3 extends over 15 amino acids. The CDR3 DNA reads TGTGCCAGCAGTGAACTCCCTAGGACAGGGAATGAAGCTTTCTTT. This gives the protein CASSELPRTGNEAFF.

J is TRBJ2-1 and V is TRBV29-1; 7 bases align to TRBD1. Germline CDR1 and CDR2: SQVTM and ANQGSEA. There are 14 residues in the CDR3. V dropped 4 bases and J dropped 7; count of bases not matched to a gene: 10. The CDR3 DNA follows: TGCAGCGTTGGGAGGACAGGCAACCGGAATGAGCAGTTCTTC. This encodes CSVGRTGNRNEQFF.

The chain combines TRBV30 with TRBJ2-7, with 8 bases fitting TRBD1. The CDR3 is 13 residues long. With 3 bases clipped from V and 3 bases from J, the junction kept 4 bases outside the gene matches. The germline CDR1 and CDR2 sequences are GTSNPN and SVGIG (reference sequence). The CDR3 here is CAWRQGVSYEQYF. The CDR3 DNA sequence: TGTGCCTGGAGACAGGGGGTAAGCTACGAGCAGTACTTC.

The V gene is TRBV5-1, the J gene TRBJ2-7; 8 bases are a match to TRBD1. The CDR3 spans 15 residues. CDR1 and CDR2 (germline): SGHRS, YFSETQ. The trim removed 5 bases at V and 4 bases at J, leaving 11 bases unmatched. In DNA, the CDR3 is TGCGCCAGCAGGGAATCCTTGGACAGGGTTTACGAGCAGTACTTC. As protein: CASRESLDRVYEQYF.

The chain employs TRBV5-8 and TRBJ2-4; the D gene is possibly TRBD2 (6 bases). The V end lost 1 base, the J end lost 12 bases, and 11 bases lay between the germline ends. The CDR3 runs 12 residues. Germline CDR1 SGHTS, CDR2 YDEGEE. For the CDR3, the DNA is TGTGCCAGCAGCTTGACGGGGGATACTCAGTACTTC. Protein sequence: CASSLTGDTQYF.

A single count supports this clone. The chain recombines TRBV5-4 with TRBJ2-1; 7 bases are a match to TRBD2. From germline, CDR1 is SGHNT and CDR2 YYREEE (reference sequence). Trimming at V came to 3 bases and at J to 0 bases, leaving 3 bases not matched to a gene. The CDR3 is 15 residues long. In DNA form, the CDR3 reads TGTGCCAGCAGCTCTGGGGGGGGCTCCTACAATGAGCAGTTCTTC. Its protein is CASSSGGGSYNEQFF.